One sample yielded the 25 T cell receptor beta chains listed below, sequenced in a study of T cell changes during pregnancy in multiple sclerosis. The assay was immunoSEQ multiplex PCR, and TCRdb's table has in-frame clones only and misses some. The sample comprises approximately 45,000 clones, approximately 90% of which are singletons, and about 3% rests with the top ten. Sequences were derived from CD8+ T cells from peripheral blood mononuclear cells, sampled in the second trimester of pregnancy. Receptors originate from a female donor with multiple sclerosis, enrolled in a pregnancy study.

The DNA of the CDR3 is TGTGCCAGCAGCCCAGCAGGGGCAGGGGAGCCCCAGCATTTT. Its translation: CASSPAGAGEPQHF. The chain links TRBV7-8 to TRBJ1-5; tentative D call: TRBD1 (6 bases). The V end lost 5 bases, the J end lost 8 bases, and 16 bases lay between the germline ends. Germline V gives CDR1 SGHVS, CDR2 FQNEAQ. The CDR3 extends over 14 amino acids.

The chain links TRBV13 to TRBJ2-7, with a tentative D call TRBD1 (5 bases). The CDR3 spans 13 residues. Trimming shortened V by 6 bases and J by 3 bases, and 12 bases separated the two germline ends. Looked up from germline, CDR1 is PRHDT and CDR2 is FYEKMQ (reference sequence). This CDR3 is CASSEDTNYEQYF. In DNA, the CDR3 is TGTGCCAGCAGTGAGGACACAAACTACGAGCAGTACTTC.

This chain links TRBV6-5 with TRBJ2-2; 9 bases fit TRBD1. Germline CDR1 is MNHEY and CDR2 is SVGAGI. The trim removed 6 bases at V and 7 bases at J, leaving 9 bases unmatched. This CDR3 is built from 15 residues. The CDR3 loop is CASRSGTGQGGELFF. CDR3 bases: TGTGCCAGCAGATCCGGGACAGGGCAGGGCGGGGAGCTGTTTTTT.

The rearrangement links TRBV6-5 to TRBJ2-5, with D possibly being TRBD1 (6 bases). Germline values: CDR1 MNHEY, CDR2 SVGAGI. V lost 2 bases, J lost 1 base, and 8 bases lay in between. The CDR3 contains 14 residues. The CDR3 bases are TGTGCCAGCAGTTACGGGACAATCCAAGAGACCCAGTACTTC. Protein: CASSYGTIQETQYF.

The V and J genes are TRBV6-6 and TRBJ1-3; 8 nucleotides match TRBD1. Germline assignment: CDR1 MNHNY and CDR2 SVGAGI (reference sequence). The CDR3 is 15 residues long. With V trimmed by 6 bases and J by 3 bases, 7 bases remained unmatched. CDR3 residues: CASRLTGGSGNTIYF. CDR3 DNA sequence: TGTGCCAGCAGATTAACAGGGGGAAGTGGAAACACCATATATTTT.

This clone appeared once. The rearrangement uses TRBV6-4 and TRBJ2-1; 9 nucleotides match TRBD1. The length of the CDR3 is 13 residues. CDR1 and CDR2 (germline): MRHNA, SNTAGT. The ends lost 0 bases at V and 14 bases at J; junction bases unmatched: 5. The CDR3 protein is CASSDSGTGPKFF. DNA for the CDR3: TGTGCCAGCAGTGACTCTGGGACAGGGCCGAAGTTCTTC.

V and J are TRBV9 and TRBJ1-6; a weak D match, TRBD1 (6 bases). This CDR3 spans 14 amino acids. Trimming took off 7 bases at V and 7 bases at J, with 15 bases between the two ends. In germline, CDR1 is SGDLS, CDR2 YYNGEE. The DNA of the CDR3 is TGTGCCAGCGGTACAGGGAATTCCAATTCACCCCTCCACTTT. It translates to CASGTGNSNSPLHF.

The genes are TRBV15 and TRBJ2-5; D is perhaps TRBD1 (5 bases). V lost 0 bases and J 5 bases, leaving 19 bases between the germline ends. The CDR3 consists of 17 residues. CDR1 LNHNV and CDR2 YYDKDF come from the germline V gene (reference sequence). For the CDR3, the DNA is TGTGCCACCAGCAGAGATAGGAGCAGGGAATTAGGGGAGACCCAGTACTTC. This encodes CATSRDRSRELGETQYF.

In DNA, the CDR3 is TGTGCCAGCAGTGATAGCGGGGAGCTGTTTTTT. This sequence encodes CASSDSGELFF. This chain connects TRBV6-4 to TRBJ2-2; D not resolved. V shed 3 bases and J shed 7 bases, with 3 bases lying between them. Germline V lookup: CDR1 MRHNA, CDR2 SNTAGT. The CDR3 has 11 residues.

The chain uses TRBV5-6 and TRBJ1-1, with D perhaps TRBD1 (5 bases). Per germline, CDR1 SGHDT and CDR2 YYEEEE. V was clipped by 3 bases and J by 6 bases, with 12 bases between them. This CDR3 comprises 13 residues. The CDR3: CASSSGGSAEAFF. The CDR3 nucleotides read TGTGCCAGCAGCTCCGGGGGATCCGCTGAAGCTTTCTTT.

The V and J genes are TRBV7-9 and TRBJ2-1; a possible D gene is TRBD1 (5 bases). CDR3 size: 14 residues. Trimming removed 10 bases from V and 6 bases from J, with 19 bases in between. Germline CDR1 reads SEHNR; CDR2 reads FQNEAQ (reference sequence). The CDR3 sequence is CAMIQEAFINEQFF. The CDR3 coding sequence is TGTGCCATGATACAGGAAGCCTTTATCAATGAGCAGTTCTTC.

This clone is deemed medium-sized. The rearrangement joins TRBV30 to TRBJ2-4; 8 bases align to TRBD1. The junction had 5 bases not matched to a gene; V was cut back by 0 bases and J by 1 base. The CDR3 has 16 residues. Germline-derived CDR1 and CDR2 are GTSNPN and SVGIG (reference sequence). In DNA, the CDR3 is TGTGCCTGGAGTGTTCTTCAGGGGGCTGCCAAAAACATTCAGTACTTC. Translating it yields CAWSVLQGAAKNIQYF.

About this clone itself: Sequence at one end of the junction differs from germline and may be a read error. The V and J genes are TRBV4-1 and TRBJ2-7; D may be TRBD2 (5 bases). Germline V lookup: CDR1 MGHRA, CDR2 YSYEKL. This CDR3 region has 16 residues. The CDR3 loop is CASSQRPDSSPYEQYF. The CDR3 nucleotides read TGCGCCAGCAGCCAAAGACCGGACTCCTCACCCTATGAGCAGTACTTC.

CDR3 residues: CAGQGGEWNTEAFF. The CDR3 bases are TGTGCCGGACAGGGCGGGGAGTGGAACACTGAAGCTTTCTTT. The chain combines TRBV6-1 with TRBJ1-1, with 8 bases aligning to TRBD1. Germline V gives CDR1 MNHNS, CDR2 SASEGT. CDR3 size: 14 residues. Trimming cost V 11 bases and J 1 base; bases outside gene matches: 9.

The CDR3 here is CASSPTVFTGTGELFF. In DNA, the CDR3 is TGTGCCAGCAGCCCAACAGTCTTTACGGGAACCGGGGAGCTGTTTTTT. The chain employs TRBV2 and TRBJ2-2, with D tentatively TRBD2 (5 bases). The CDR3 is made up of 16 amino acids. V was pared by 6 bases and J by 5 bases, with 19 bases between. Germline V gene lookup returns CDR1 SNHLY and CDR2 FYNNEI.

A note on this clone: One end of the junction fails to match germline, which may point to a read error. The chain joins TRBV7-7 to TRBJ2-7, with TRBD1 matching over 7 bases. Germline lookup yields CDR1 SSHAT and CDR2 FNYEAQ (reference sequence). This CDR3 comprises 16 residues. CDR3 region: CASSPLTGSSSYEQYF. In DNA form, the CDR3 reads TGTGCTAGCAGCCCGTTGACAGGGTCCTCTTCCTACGAGCAGTACTTC.

This chain joins TRBV27 and TRBJ2-1, with 9 nucleotides matching TRBD2. The CDR3 extends over 14 amino acids. V trimming: 10 bases; J trimming: 5 bases; junction bases outside the gene matches: 9. Germline V gene lookup returns CDR1 MNHEY and CDR2 SMNVEV (reference sequence). For the CDR3, the DNA is TGTGCCACCGGCCCGGGACTAGCAAACAATGAGCAGTTCTTC. Translating gives CATGPGLANNEQFF.

CDR3 in amino acids: CASSPGDGYTF. CDR3 nucleotide sequence: TGTGCCAGCAGTCCAGGGGATGGCTACACCTTC. The chain has TRBV6-6 and TRBJ1-2; the D gene is possibly TRBD1 (6 bases). V was clipped by 5 bases and J by 6 bases, with 7 bases between them. CDR3 length: 11 amino acids. Germline loops: CDR1 MNHNY, CDR2 SVGAGI (reference sequence).

The gene calls are TRBV5-5 and TRBJ1-3, with D uncertain. Between the trimmed V and J ends, which lost 4 bases and 0 bases, there was a span of 8 bases. CDR1 is SGHKS, CDR2 YYEKEE, per germline (reference sequence). The CDR3 has 14 residues. The CDR3 DNA sequence: TGTGCCAGCAGCCCGGTGAGCTCTGGAAACACCATATATTTT. Residues: CASSPVSSGNTIYF.

The rearrangement joins TRBV4-2 to TRBJ1-1; D is possibly TRBD1 (5 bases). Trimming removed 1 base from V and 1 base from J, with 10 bases in between. The CDR3 has 15 residues. From germline, CDR1 is LGHNA and CDR2 YNFKEQ. CDR3 protein: CASSQVGGENTEAFF. The DNA for the CDR3 is TGTGCCAGCAGCCAAGTCGGGGGTGAGAACACTGAAGCTTTCTTT.

The genes are TRBV7-6 and TRBJ2-7; TRBD2 might be the D (5 bases). Trimming left V 4 bases short and J 3 bases short, with 10 bases between. The length of the CDR3 is 13 residues. Germline V gene data show CDR1 as SGHVS and CDR2 as FNYEAQ. In DNA form, the CDR3 reads TGTGCCAGCAGCTCACCCGAGGGCTACGAGCAGTACTTC. As protein: CASSSPEGYEQYF.

V gene TRBV4-3 combines with J gene TRBJ2-1; TRBD2 is a possible D gene (5 bases). This CDR3 has 16 residues. Trimming stripped 0 bases from V and 1 base from J, with 10 bases between. The germline V gene has CDR1 LGHNA and CDR2 YSLEER. The CDR3 protein is CASSQDSDLSYNEQFF. The CDR3 bases are TGCGCCAGCAGCCAAGATTCGGACTTATCCTACAATGAGCAGTTCTTC.

V usage is TRBV14 and J usage is TRBJ2-3; 9 bases are a match to TRBD1. V was pared by 3 bases and J by 2 bases, with 3 bases of the junction left unmatched. This CDR3 comprises 15 residues. Germline-derived CDR1 and CDR2 are SGHDN and FVKESK. The CDR3 is CASSHTGGVTDTQYF. The CDR3 DNA is TGTGCCAGCAGCCACACAGGGGGCGTCACAGATACGCAGTATTTT.

The chain couples TRBV27 to TRBJ2-3, with a tentative D call TRBD1 (6 bases). The CDR3 length is 13 residues. V lost 11 bases to trimming and J lost 2 bases, with 14 bases between them. CDR1 and CDR2 from the germline V gene are MNHEY and SMNVEV (reference sequence). The CDR3 is CAARDISTDTQYF. DNA for the CDR3: TGTGCCGCCAGGGACATCTCCACAGATACGCAGTATTTT.

The V and J genes are TRBV5-5 and TRBJ1-1; TRBD1 agrees at 9 bases. The CDR3 has 16 residues. CDR1 and CDR2 from the germline V gene are SGHKS and YYEKEE (reference sequence). V dropped 2 bases and J dropped 0; count of bases not matched to a gene: 5. This CDR3 is CASSLGTGFLNTEAFF. The CDR3 DNA follows: TGTGCCAGCAGCTTAGGGACAGGGTTCCTGAACACTGAAGCTTTCTTT.